The T cell receptor beta chain under discussion was sequenced for a study of CD8 T cells in ankylosing spondylitis. Regarding the study as a whole: It appeared that ankylosing spondylitis blood was characterized by a TCR beta motif of under ten highly homologous variants. The clones that were linked to disease were reported to be significantly enriched in matched synovial fluid samples from ankylosing spondylitis patients.

TCRdb used MiXCR to reprocess the 5' RACE reads, holding one entry per CDR3 protein. The repertoire holds roughly 300,000 distinct CDR3 sequences, with approximately 8.2% as singletons. This clonotype has a handful of counts. Its target is not known. CDR1 and CDR2 (germline): LNHNV, YYDKDF (reference sequence). The V end lost 0 bases, the J end lost 3 bases, and 21 bases lay between the germline ends. The CDR3 loop spans 18 amino acids. The clonotype was recovered from a male donor with ankylosing spondylitis. The rearrangement links TRBV15 to TRBJ2-7; D might be TRBD2 (6 bases). Specimen: blood, either unsorted or a sorted T cell fraction (not recorded which). The CDR3 sequence is CATSRDLAGPIKNYEQYF. Written as DNA, the CDR3 is TGTGCCACCAGCAGAGATTTGGCGGGGCCGATAAAGAACTACGAGCAGTACTTC. The full variable domain, its missing parts supplied by reference TRBV15 and TRBJ2-7, is DAMVIQNPRYQVTQFGKPVTLSCSQTLNHNVMYWYQQKSSQAPKLLFHYYDKDFNNEADTPDNFQSRRPNTSFCFLDIRSPGLGDTAMYLCATSRDLAGPIKNYEQYFGPGTRLTVT.